This T cell receptor beta chain was observed in a study of blood T cell repertoires in COVID-19. Study as a whole: The analysed material was cDNA or gDNA that came from T cells, B-cell-depleted T cells, or PBMCs.

In the source study's methods: Amplification with reference gene primers provided the estimates of nucleated cell counts. Data came from immunoSEQ multiplex PCR; TCRdb stores just in-frame clones and leaves some out. V and J calls and clone size follow that table, whereas D and trimming were derived from the DNA. Of approximately 140,000 clones listed, about nine tenths are singletons. Trimming stripped 0 bases from V and 8 bases from J, with 17 bases between. Germline V gene lookup returns CDR1 SGDLS and CDR2 YYNGEE. The CDR3 covers 15 residues. The specimen sequenced was PBMCs or T cells enriched from blood (not recorded which). This TCR was recovered from a woman in her forties who had been exposed to COVID-19. The chain has TRBV9 and TRBJ1-2; a weak D match, TRBD1 (5 bases). The CDR3 coding sequence is TGTGCCAGCAGCGTAGTGGCTGGGGGGGTGGAAGGCTACACCTTC. Its protein is CASSVVAGGVEGYTF.